This T cell receptor beta chain was captured in a study of cytomegalovirus exposure and HLA in healthy donors. Study findings and constraints: The study designated 150 or so TCR beta chains cytomegalovirus-associated. TCR beta V- and J-gene trimming was later associated with a missense DCLRE1C variant. CMV serostatus was the only recorded immune exposure for donors.

These donors, healthy bone marrow donors, were studied. Primers for the PCR totalled 60 Vbeta and 13 Jbeta. TCRdb keeps only in-frame clones here, not all; method: immunoSEQ multiplex PCR. The sample comprises tens of thousands of clones, more than 50% of which are singletons, and about 15% rests with the top ten. V lost 7 bases and J lost 5, with 14 bases in between. CDR1 MNHNS and CDR2 SASEGT come from the germline V gene. There are 13 residues in the CDR3. With regard to this clone: Its antigen is not known.

The chain is built from TRBV6-1 and TRBJ2-5; D unclear. Sequenced input: PBMCs. The receptor was derived from a woman aged 35 to 49 in good health and CMV-seropositive. The CDR3 bases are TGTGCCAGCAATGTTCTCCACGGGGAGACCCAGTACTTC. This encodes CASNVLHGETQYF.